The 8 T cell receptor beta chains listed next were all sequenced from one sample in a study of blood T cell repertoires in COVID-19. The table came from immunoSEQ multiplex PCR; TCRdb's copy has only in-frame clones and leaves some out. The sample has about 240,000 clones, 87% seen once. Input material: peripheral blood. All receptors derive from a man aged 60 to 69 who had recovered from COVID-19.

The chain recombines TRBV14 with TRBJ1-4; D is uncertain. CDR1 SGHDN and CDR2 FVKESK come from the germline V gene. This CDR3 region has 16 residues. The V end was cut by 3 bases, the J end by 7 bases, with 18 bases between. Here the CDR3 reads CASSHSTNLRGEKLFF. The DNA of the CDR3 is TGTGCCAGCAGCCACTCAACCAACCTTCGGGGTGAAAAACTGTTTTTT.

Note on this clone: At the DNA level, this CDR3 is encoded by other sequences in the same sample as well. The rearrangement joins TRBV9 to TRBJ2-3, with 9 bases lining up with TRBD2. This CDR3 region has 17 residues. With V trimmed by 4 bases and J by 0 bases, 9 bases remained unmatched. Per germline, CDR1 SGDLS and CDR2 YYNGEE. CDR3 protein: CASSPPRAGGSTDTQYF. Here the CDR3 DNA reads TGTGCCAGCAGCCCCCCACGGGCGGGGGGGAGCACAGATACGCAGTATTTT.

This clone was counted a single time. The chain recombines TRBV7-9 with TRBJ1-6; 7 nucleotides line up with TRBD1. The CDR3 covers 14 residues. J gave up 6 bases and V 4 bases, and 3 bases lay outside the gene matches. Germline V gives CDR1 SEHNR, CDR2 FQNEAQ (reference sequence). The DNA for the CDR3 is TGTGCCAGCAGCTCCGGGACAGTTAATTCACCCCTCCACTTT. It translates to CASSSGTVNSPLHF.

The chain links TRBV9 to TRBJ2-3, with D maybe TRBD2 (6 bases). Trimming removed 4 bases at V and 3 bases at J, with 15 bases between. The CDR3 extends over 15 amino acids. Germline V CDR1 and CDR2: SGDLS, YYNGEE. CDR3 nucleotides: TGTGCCAGCAGCCGTCCGGGACTCCTGACAGATACGCAGTATTTT. This encodes CASSRPGLLTDTQYF.

The genes are TRBV5-1 and TRBJ2-2; D perhaps matches TRBD1 (6 bases). The CDR3 runs to 14 residues. V lost 0 bases and J 6 bases, leaving 9 bases between the germline ends. Germline V gene data show CDR1 as SGHRS and CDR2 as YFSETQ. The CDR3, as DNA: TGCGCCAGCAGCTTGGCCCAGGGGCCCGGGGAGCTGTTTTTT. This encodes CASSLAQGPGELFF.

The chain couples TRBV5-1 to TRBJ2-3; 16 bases are a match to TRBD2. The CDR3 loop spans 18 amino acids. V gave up 3 bases and J gave up 6 bases; unmatched junction bases: 10. The germline V gene has CDR1 SGHRS and CDR2 YFSETQ. The CDR3 DNA sequence: TGCGCCAGCAGCTACTCCGGGACTAGCGGGGGGGCCCCCGATACGCAGTATTTT. Its protein product is CASSYSGTSGGAPDTQYF.

Only a few counts were recorded for this clone. The chain recombines TRBV19 with TRBJ2-5; maybe TRBD2 (5 bases). Germline V gives CDR1 LNHDA, CDR2 SQIVND (reference sequence). The V gene lost 1 base and the J gene lost 7 bases, with 10 bases spanning the gap. The CDR3 sequence is 13 residues long. The CDR3 sequence: CASSIVGSGTQYF. As DNA, the CDR3 is TGTGCCAGTAGTATAGTAGGGAGTGGGACCCAGTACTTC.

The CDR3 bases are TGCGCCAGCAGCTTGGGGTTGGCTGCAACTAATGAAAAACTGTTTTTT. Its protein product is CASSLGLAATNEKLFF. The gene calls are TRBV5-1 and TRBJ1-4; D unclear. CDR3 length: 16 residues. The germline gives CDR1 SGHRS, CDR2 YFSETQ. V lost 0 bases and J lost 0, with 9 bases in between.